Presented here are 5 T cell receptor beta chains from one specimen sequenced in a study of cytomegalovirus exposure and HLA in healthy donors. A multiplex PCR was run with 60 Vbeta primers and 13 Jbeta primers. Using immunoSEQ multiplex PCR, the repertoire was profiled, and TCRdb retains in-frame clones only, with some absent. The sample includes 120,000 or so clones, 75% of them seen just once. Input material: PBMCs. The receptors were sampled from a woman aged 40 to 49 in good health and CMV-seropositive.

The rearrangement links TRBV10-3 to TRBJ2-1; TRBD1 agrees at 8 bases. V lost 7 bases and J lost 6; bases outside the gene matches: 5. The V gene's germline CDR1 is ENHRY and CDR2 SYGVKD. This CDR3 region has 13 residues. CDR3 in DNA: TGTGCCATCACAACTGGACAGGGCAATGAGCAGTTCTTC. It yields the protein CAITTGQGNEQFF.

V is TRBV11-2 and J is TRBJ2-7; no definite D call. This CDR3 has 16 residues. Trimming stripped 3 bases from V and 0 bases from J, with 15 bases between. Germline V gene sequence: CDR1 SGHAT, CDR2 FQNNGV. The CDR3 DNA reads as TGTGCCAGCAGCTTTCAAGCATCGAACCCCTCCTACGAGCAGTACTTC. Protein sequence: CASSFQASNPSYEQYF.

This chain links TRBV6-4 with TRBJ1-1, with 9 bases identical to TRBD1. J lost 5 bases, V lost 6 bases, and 7 bases had no gene match. Germline CDR1 is MRHNA and CDR2 is SNTAGT. The length of the CDR3 is 14 residues. This CDR3 is CASRLGQGGTEAFF. The CDR3 DNA sequence: TGTGCCAGCAGGCTGGGACAGGGAGGAACTGAAGCTTTCTTT.

The rearrangement uses TRBV2 and TRBJ1-2; D unresolved. Germline assignment: CDR1 SNHLY and CDR2 FYNNEI. Trimming removed 2 bases from V and 0 bases from J, with 7 bases in between. This CDR3 is 14 amino acids long. CDR3: CASSESPANYGYTF. The CDR3 nucleotides read TGTGCCAGCAGTGAATCGCCGGCTAACTATGGCTACACCTTC.

This sequence joins TRBV7-9 and TRBJ2-5; a weak D match, TRBD2 (6 bases). This CDR3 is built from 13 residues. The germline V and J ends were trimmed by 11 bases and 1 base, with 14 bases remaining between them. Germline CDR1 is SEHNR and CDR2 is FQNEAQ (reference sequence). The CDR3 DNA follows: TGTGCCTCGGAGGGTGGGGGCCAAGAGACCCAGTACTTC. It specifies CASEGGGQETQYF.